This T cell receptor (delta chain) is from a study of γδ T cells in repeated Plasmodium falciparum infection. TCRdb reanalysed the multiplex PCR reads via CATT. The sample holds about 89,000 delta-chain clones; more than 1.4% are singletons and the top ten take around 8.1%. The CDR3 totals 14 residues. Germline CDR1 TVYSNPD, CDR2 GDNSRS (reference sequence). The germline V and J ends were trimmed by 0 bases and 0 bases, with 11 bases remaining between them. Gammadelta T cells were flow-sorted from PBMC into Vgamma9/Vdelta2+ and Vdelta2-negative populations for bulk analysis. This clone has at least ten counts. Distinct nucleotide sequences in the sample also encode this CDR3.

The chain links TRDV3 to TRDJ1; D not resolved. This TCR was recovered from a pool of human donors (malaria-infected and uninfected, not separated). Material: gamma-delta T cells from blood. CDR3 residues: CAFRKTINTDKLIF. The CDR3 DNA sequence: TGTGCCTTTAGGAAAACGATTAACACCGATAAACTCATCTTT.